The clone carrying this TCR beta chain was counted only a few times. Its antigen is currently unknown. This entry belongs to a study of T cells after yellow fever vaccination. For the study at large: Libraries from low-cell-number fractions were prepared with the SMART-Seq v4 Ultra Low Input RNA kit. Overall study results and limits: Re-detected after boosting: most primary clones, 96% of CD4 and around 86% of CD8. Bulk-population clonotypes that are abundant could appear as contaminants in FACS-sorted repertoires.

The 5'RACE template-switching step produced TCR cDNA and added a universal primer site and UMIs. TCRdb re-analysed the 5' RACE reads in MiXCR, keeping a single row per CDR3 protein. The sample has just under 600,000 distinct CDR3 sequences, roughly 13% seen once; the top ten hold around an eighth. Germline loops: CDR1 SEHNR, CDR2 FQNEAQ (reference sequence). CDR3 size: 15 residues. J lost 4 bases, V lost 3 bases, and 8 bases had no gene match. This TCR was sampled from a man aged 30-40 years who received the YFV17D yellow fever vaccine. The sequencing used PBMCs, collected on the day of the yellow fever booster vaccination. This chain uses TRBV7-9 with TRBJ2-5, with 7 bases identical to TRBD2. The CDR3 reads CASSLPGGRGETQYF. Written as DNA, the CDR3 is TGTGCCAGCAGCTTGCCGGGAGGTCGGGGAGAGACCCAGTACTTC.